The source of this T cell receptor (beta chain) is a study of beta chain features in type 1 diabetes. By way of CD45RO/CCR7/CD25/CD127/CD95/CD27, the CD4+ regulatory, stem cell-like memory, central memory and naive cells were sorted. This CDR3 is 18 amino acids long. This clone occurred a few times. What it binds is unknown. The investigators reverse transcribed all of the isolated RNA, so they sequenced expressed TCRB transcripts. Profiling relied on immunoSEQ multiplex PCR, and the TCRdb table lists in-frame clones only, not all of them. The sample consists of roughly 220,000 clones, roughly 16% of them appearing once. The study, taken as a whole, reports: The similarity of naive, central memory and Treg TCRB repertoires appeared greater among patients than among healthy donors. Insertion counts at VDJ junctions were lower in type 1 diabetes patients, who also showed more deletions there. The study found moderately but significantly shorter TCRB CDR3s in all four CD4+ subsets of Type 1 diabetes patients.

Sequenced input: naive CD4+ T cells from blood. This clonotype originated in a man in his thirties or forties with type 1 diabetes. This chain connects TRBV21-1 to TRBJ1-3. TRBV21-1 is listed as a pseudogene. The CDR3 loop is CASSKADGGPHSGNTIYF. The CDR3 region has the DNA TGTGCCAGCAGCAAAGCGGACGGAGGCCCACACTCTGGAAACACCATATATTTT.